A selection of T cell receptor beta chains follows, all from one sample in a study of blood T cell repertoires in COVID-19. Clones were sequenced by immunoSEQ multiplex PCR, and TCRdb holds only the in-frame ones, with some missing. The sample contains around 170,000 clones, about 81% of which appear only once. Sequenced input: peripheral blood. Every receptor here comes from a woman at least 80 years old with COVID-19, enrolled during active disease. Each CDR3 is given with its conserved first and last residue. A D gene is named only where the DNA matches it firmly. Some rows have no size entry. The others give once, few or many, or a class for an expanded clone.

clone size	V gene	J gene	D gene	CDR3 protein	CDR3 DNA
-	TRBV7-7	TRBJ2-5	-	CASSRDWQETQYF	TGTGCCAGCAGCCGGGACTGGCAAGAGACCCAGTACTTC
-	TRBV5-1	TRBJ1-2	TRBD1	CASSATGANYGYTF	TGCGCCAGCAGCGCAACAGGGGCTAACTATGGCTACACCTTC
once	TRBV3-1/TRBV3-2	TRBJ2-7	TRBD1	CASSSRDRGGFSSYEQYF	TGTGCCAGCAGCTCCCGGGACAGGGGTGGATTTAGCTCCTACGAGCAGTACTTC
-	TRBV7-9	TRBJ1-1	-	CASSLARRDEAFF	TGTGCCAGCAGCTTAGCGCGGAGGGATGAAGCTTTCTTT
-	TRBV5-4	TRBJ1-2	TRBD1	CASSPGQGLANYGYTF	TGTGCCAGCAGCCCCGGACAGGGGTTAGCTAACTATGGCTACACCTTC
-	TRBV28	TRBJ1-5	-	CASSLDNNQPQHF	TGTGCCAGCAGTCTGGACAACAATCAGCCCCAGCATTTT
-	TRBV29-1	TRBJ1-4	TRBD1	CSVAGQVKKLFF	TGCAGCGTTGCGGGACAGGTTAAAAAACTGTTTTTT
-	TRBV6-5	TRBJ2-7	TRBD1	CASRDRFFSYEQYF	TGTGCCAGCAGGGACAGGTTCTTCTCCTACGAGCAGTACTTC
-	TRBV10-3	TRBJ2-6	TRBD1	CAISDPTGTGANVLTF	TGTGCCATCAGTGACCCGACAGGGACTGGGGCCAACGTCCTGACTTTC
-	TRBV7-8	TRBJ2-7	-	CASSLSRLGGSGSYEQYF	TGTGCCAGCAGCTTAAGTCGGTTGGGGGGTTCAGGCTCCTACGAGCAGTACTTC
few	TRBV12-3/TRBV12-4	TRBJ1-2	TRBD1	CASSRDRIYGYTF	TGTGCCAGCAGCCGGGACAGAATCTATGGCTACACCTTC
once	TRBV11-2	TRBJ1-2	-	CASSLIQGSYTF	TGTGCCAGCAGCCTAATTCAGGGCAGCTACACCTTC
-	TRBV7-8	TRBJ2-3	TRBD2	CASSPGTSDGSYTQYF	TGTGCCAGCAGCCCAGGGACTAGTGATGGGTCTTATACGCAGTATTTT
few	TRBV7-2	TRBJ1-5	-	CASSLVSTDYSNQPQHF	TGTGCCAGCAGCTTAGTCAGTACGGACTATAGCAATCAGCCCCAGCATTTT
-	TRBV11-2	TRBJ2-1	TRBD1	CASSSRQGAWNEQFF	TGTGCCAGCAGCTCCCGACAGGGGGCCTGGAATGAGCAGTTCTTC
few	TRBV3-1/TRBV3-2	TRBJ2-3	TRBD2	CASSLGLAVDTQYF	TGTGCCAGCAGCCTAGGACTAGCGGTAGATACGCAGTATTTT
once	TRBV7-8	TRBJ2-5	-	CASSLVPSRVLGRVEETQYF	TGTGCCAGCAGCTTAGTACCCAGCAGGGTCTTGGGCAGGGTCGAAGAGACCCAGTACTTC
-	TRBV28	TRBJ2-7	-	CASSLGGGPYEQYF	TGTGCCAGCAGTTTAGGAGGGGGCCCCTACGAGCAGTACTTC
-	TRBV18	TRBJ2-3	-	CASSPSLTDTQYF	TGTGCCAGCTCACCCTCACTCACAGATACGCAGTATTTT
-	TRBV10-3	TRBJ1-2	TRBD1	CAIRDRQGYGYTF	TGTGCCATCAGGGATAGACAGGGCTATGGCTACACCTTC
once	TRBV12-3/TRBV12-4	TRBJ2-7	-	CASSFYDYEQYF	TGTGCCAGCAGTTTCTACGACTACGAGCAGTACTTC
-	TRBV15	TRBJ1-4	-	CATMGGFDEKLFF	TGTGCCACCATGGGAGGGTTTGACGAAAAACTGTTTTTT
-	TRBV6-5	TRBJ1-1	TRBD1	CASMRGQNTEAFF	TGTGCCAGCATGAGGGGGCAGAACACTGAAGCTTTCTTT
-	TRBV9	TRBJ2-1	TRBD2	CASSASTSGEQFF	TGTGCCAGCAGCGCCTCGACTAGCGGGGAGCAGTTCTTC
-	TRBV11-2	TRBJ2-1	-	CASSAPRRVNEQFF	TGTGCCAGCAGCGCCCCACGCAGGGTCAATGAGCAGTTCTTC
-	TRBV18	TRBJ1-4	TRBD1	CASAPGGGSEKLFF	TGTGCCAGCGCCCCCGGAGGGGGCAGCGAAAAACTGTTTTTT
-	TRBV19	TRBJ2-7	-	CASSDITGPYEQYF	TGTGCCAGTAGTGACATTACCGGCCCCTACGAGCAGTACTTC